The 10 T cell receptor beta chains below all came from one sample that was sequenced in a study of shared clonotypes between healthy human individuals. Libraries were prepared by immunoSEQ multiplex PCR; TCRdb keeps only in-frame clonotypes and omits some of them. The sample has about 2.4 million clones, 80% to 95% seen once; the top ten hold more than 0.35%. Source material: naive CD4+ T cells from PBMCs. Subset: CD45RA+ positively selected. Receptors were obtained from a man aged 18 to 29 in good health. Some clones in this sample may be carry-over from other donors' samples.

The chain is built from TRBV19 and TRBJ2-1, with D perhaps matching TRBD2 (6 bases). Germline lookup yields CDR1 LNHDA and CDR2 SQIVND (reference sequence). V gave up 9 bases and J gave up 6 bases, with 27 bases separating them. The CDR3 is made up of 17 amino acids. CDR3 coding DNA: TGTGCCAGCCGCCGGGAGCCGGGACTCATTGGTTCCAATGAGCAGTTCTTC. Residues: CASRREPGLIGSNEQFF.

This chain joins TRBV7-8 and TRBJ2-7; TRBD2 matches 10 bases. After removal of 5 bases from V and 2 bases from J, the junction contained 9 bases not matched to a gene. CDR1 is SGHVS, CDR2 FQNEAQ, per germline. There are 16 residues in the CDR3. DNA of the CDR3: TGTGCCAGCAGCACCGGATGGACTAGCGGCACCTACGAGCAGTACTTC. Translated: CASSTGWTSGTYEQYF.

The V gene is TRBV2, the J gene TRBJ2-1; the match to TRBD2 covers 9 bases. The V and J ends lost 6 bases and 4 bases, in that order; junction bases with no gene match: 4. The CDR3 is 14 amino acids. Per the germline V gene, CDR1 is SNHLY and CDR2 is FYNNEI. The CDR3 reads CASSSGRTYNEQFF. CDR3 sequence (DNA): TGTGCCAGCAGCAGCGGGAGGACTTACAATGAGCAGTTCTTC.

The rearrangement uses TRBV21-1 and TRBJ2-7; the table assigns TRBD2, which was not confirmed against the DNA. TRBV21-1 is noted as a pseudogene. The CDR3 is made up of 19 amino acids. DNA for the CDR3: TGTGCCAGCAGCCTGATATCTGGAGGCAACAAAAAAGAGTCCTACGAGCAGTACTTC. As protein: CASSLISGGNKKESYEQYF.

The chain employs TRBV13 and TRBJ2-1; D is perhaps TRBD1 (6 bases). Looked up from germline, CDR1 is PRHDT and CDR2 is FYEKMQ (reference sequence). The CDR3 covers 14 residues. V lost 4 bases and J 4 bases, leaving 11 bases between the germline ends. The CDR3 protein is CASSYRVTYNEQFF. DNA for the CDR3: TGTGCCAGCAGCTACAGGGTTACATACAATGAGCAGTTCTTC.

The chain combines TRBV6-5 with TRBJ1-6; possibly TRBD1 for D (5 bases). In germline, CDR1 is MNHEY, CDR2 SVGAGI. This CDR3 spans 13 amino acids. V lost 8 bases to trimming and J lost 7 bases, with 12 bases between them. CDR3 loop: CASGGGSNSPLHF. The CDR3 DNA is TGTGCCAGCGGTGGGGGGTCAAATTCACCCCTCCACTTT.

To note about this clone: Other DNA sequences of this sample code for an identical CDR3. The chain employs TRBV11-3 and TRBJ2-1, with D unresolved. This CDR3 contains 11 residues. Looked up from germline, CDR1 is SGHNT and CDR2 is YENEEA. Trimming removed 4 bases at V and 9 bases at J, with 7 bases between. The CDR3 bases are TGTGCCAGCAGCTCAACCGGTGAGCAGTTCTTC. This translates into CASSSTGEQFF.

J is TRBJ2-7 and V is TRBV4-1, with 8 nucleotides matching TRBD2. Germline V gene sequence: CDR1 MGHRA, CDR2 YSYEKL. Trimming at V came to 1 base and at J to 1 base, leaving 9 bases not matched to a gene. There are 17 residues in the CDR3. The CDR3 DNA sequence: TGCGCCAGCAGCCAAGGGGGTAGCGGGGTTTTGTCCTACGAGCAGTACTTC. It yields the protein CASSQGGSGVLSYEQYF.

CDR3 nucleotides: TGTGCCAGCCCCACCAGGGGAGGGACTGAAGCTTTCTTT. Translated, it gives CASPTRGGTEAFF. The chain has TRBV28 and TRBJ1-1; weak D call: TRBD1 (6 bases). V was cut by 8 bases and J by 5 bases, with 15 bases left in between. The CDR3 has 13 residues. Germline CDR1 and CDR2: MDHEN and SYDVKM.

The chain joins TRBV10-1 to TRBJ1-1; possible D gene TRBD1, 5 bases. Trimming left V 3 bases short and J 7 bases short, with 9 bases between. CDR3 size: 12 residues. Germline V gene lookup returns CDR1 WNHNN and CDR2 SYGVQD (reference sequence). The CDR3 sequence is CASSDSGGEAFF. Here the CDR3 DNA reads TGCGCCAGCAGTGATAGTGGGGGTGAAGCTTTCTTT.